This TCR beta chain was identified in a study of T-cell reconstitution after alpha-beta-depleted transplantation in children. The study's findings and limits: Where some patients showed high TCRbeta diversity at day 60, it came from recipient T cells and thymic progenitors that had survived. Among T cells one year after transplant, newly produced cells accounted for most counts and diversity. Roughly two months post-transplant, alpha-beta T cells reportedly originated from several hundred graft clones that had expanded.

Unique molecular identifiers were used in preparing the TCRbeta library. TCRdb reanalysed the PCR reads using MiXCR and keeps one entry per CDR3 protein. The table records roughly 420,000 distinct CDR3 sequences, 16% of them present only once. Comment on this clonotype: Antigen unknown.

Germline CDR1 reads SGHAT; CDR2 reads FQNNGV. Trimming removed 5 bases at V and 2 bases at J, with 13 bases between. The CDR3 contains 15 residues. The sequence came from a boy less than two years old who had a stem cell transplant for Wiskott-Aldrich syndrome, so the T cells may come from the graft donor. The chain combines TRBV11-2 with TRBJ2-1; no clear D gene. This specimen was PBMCs, mostly from graft donor cells, taken 360 days after TCRalphabeta/CD19-depleted stem cell transplant. The CDR3 reads CASSLGWPTYNEQFF. The DNA for the CDR3 is TGTGCCAGCAGCCTTGGATGGCCTACCTACAATGAGCAGTTCTTC.